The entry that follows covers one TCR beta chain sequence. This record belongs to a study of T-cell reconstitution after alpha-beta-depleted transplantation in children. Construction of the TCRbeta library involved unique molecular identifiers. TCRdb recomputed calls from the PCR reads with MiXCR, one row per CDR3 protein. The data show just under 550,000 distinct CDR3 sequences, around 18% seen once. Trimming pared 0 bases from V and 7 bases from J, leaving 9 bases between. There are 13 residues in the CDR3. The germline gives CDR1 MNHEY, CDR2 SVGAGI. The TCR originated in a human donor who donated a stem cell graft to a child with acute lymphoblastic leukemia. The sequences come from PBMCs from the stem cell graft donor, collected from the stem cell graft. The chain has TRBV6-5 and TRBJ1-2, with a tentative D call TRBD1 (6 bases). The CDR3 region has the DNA TGTGCCAGCAGTTACTCACAGGGAATTGGCTACACCTTC. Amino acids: CASSYSQGIGYTF.